The 5 T cell receptor beta chains in this list originate from one sample, sequenced in a study of molecular identifiers for immune sequencing clone quantification. TCRdb used MiXCR to reprocess the PCR reads, holding one entry per CDR3 protein. The data show 40,000 to 50,000 distinct CDR3 sequences, with approximately 21% seen just once and approximately 1% held by the top ten. Sequencing was carried out using naive CD8+ T cells from blood, with Jurkat cell RNA spiked in. Subset defined: FACS-sorted CD8+CD4-CCR7+CD45RA+ naive T cells. Source of these receptors: a human donor in good health. Some libraries in this study had Jurkat cell RNA spiked in.

This clonotype came up many times. The chain joins TRBV10-3 to TRBJ2-7; no definite D call. V lost 5 bases, J lost 0 bases, and 8 bases lay in between. CDR3 size: 13 residues. The germline V gene has CDR1 ENHRY and CDR2 SYGVKD. This CDR3 is CAISRYSSYEQYF. The CDR3 bases are TGTGCCATCAGTCGCTATAGCTCCTACGAGCAGTACTTC.

This clonotype was detected many times. This chain connects TRBV6-6 to TRBJ2-3; no clear D gene. The CDR3 is made up of 15 amino acids. Between the trimmed V and J ends, which lost 6 bases and 2 bases, there was a span of 15 bases. From germline, CDR1 is MNHNY and CDR2 SVGAGI (reference sequence). CDR3 coding DNA: TGTGCCAGCAGACCCGATGGGTTTCTCACAGATACGCAGTATTTT. Protein: CASRPDGFLTDTQYF.

Ten or more counts support this clonotype. The chain joins TRBV6-1 to TRBJ2-7, with D unresolved. Between the trimmed V and J ends, which lost 4 bases and 4 bases, there was a span of 20 bases. Germline-derived CDR1 and CDR2 are MNHNS and SASEGT. This CDR3 contains 16 residues. CDR3 sequence: CASSARTDPNVYEQYF. The CDR3 region has the DNA TGTGCCAGCAGTGCCCGAACTGACCCCAATGTATACGAGCAGTACTTC.

This clonotype has a count of ten or more. This chain links TRBV7-6 with TRBJ2-5, with D possibly being TRBD1 or TRBD2 (6 bases each). CDR1 and CDR2 from the germline V gene are SGHVS and FNYEAQ. The V gene lost 5 bases and the J gene lost 4 bases, with 23 bases spanning the gap. CDR3 size: 17 residues. Here the CDR3 DNA reads TGTGCCAGCAGCCCCCCGTCGGGGGCGCGGTTCGGAGAGACCCAGTACTTC. Amino acid sequence: CASSPPSGARFGETQYF. The full variable domain, completed using reference TRBV7-6 and TRBJ2-5, is GAGVSQSPRYKVTKRGQDVALRCDPISGHVSLYWYRQALGQGPEFLTYFNYEAQQDKSGLPNDRFSAERPEGSISTLTIQRTEQRDSAMYRCASSPPSGARFGETQYFGPGTRLLVL.

As regards this clonotype: A much more abundant neighbour one base away suggests this may be a read error. This chain uses TRBV30 with TRBJ2-3, with TRBD1 matching 7 bases. V dropped 1 base and J dropped 0; count of bases not matched to a gene: 4. Germline loops: CDR1 GTSNPN, CDR2 SVGIG (reference sequence). The CDR3 has 15 residues. Here the CDR3 reads CAWSETGRSTDTQYF. CDR3 nucleotide sequence: TGTGCCTGGAGTGAGACAGGGCGGAGCACAGATACGCAGTATTTT.